The clone carrying this T cell receptor (beta chain) was found a few times. The target antigen is unknown. The germline V gene has CDR1 SEHNR and CDR2 FQNEAQ (reference sequence). V lost 0 bases to trimming and J lost 0 bases, with 18 bases between them. CDR3 length: 18 residues. This sample is part of a study of T-cell memory formation after mild COVID-19. Overall study results and limits: Clones that contracted clustered mainly in CM and EM if CD4+ and in EMRA if CD8+. The pre-infection memory compartment contained some responding clones, suggesting cross-reactive memory joined.

TCRdb reprocessed the 5' RACE reads via MiXCR and lists one record per CDR3 protein. This table has approximately 500,000 distinct CDR3 sequences, more than 20% appearing once. V and J are TRBV7-9 and TRBJ2-7; no reliable D call. This receptor was obtained from an adult woman who had mild COVID-19 (a few samples of this study predate the infection). Cell type and time point are not known. The sample taken for sequencing was PBMCs or a T cell subset sorted from them (not recorded which). CDR3 amino acids: CASSLASYWQAISYEQYF. The CDR3, as DNA: TGTGCCAGCAGCTTAGCCTCCTACTGGCAGGCGATCTCCTACGAGCAGTACTTC.